The 17 T cell receptor beta chains presented below share a single source sample, sequenced in a study of T cell responses to AZD1222 COVID-19 vaccine. The assay was immunoSEQ multiplex PCR, and TCRdb's table has in-frame clones only and misses some. Of more than 100,000 clones detected, approximately 88% appear once; the ten largest clones hold less than 4.5%. The sample was peripheral blood, taken on day 0 of AZD1222 vaccination. These receptors were obtained from an adult in good health.

The V call is TRBV5-1, the J call TRBJ2-3; the D is unclear. Germline V gene data show CDR1 as SGHRS and CDR2 as YFSETQ. V was clipped by 2 bases and J by 6 bases, with 4 bases between them. This CDR3 has 11 amino acids. CDR3 coding DNA: TGCGCCAGCAGCTTCAAGGATACGCAGTATTTT. Its protein is CASSFKDTQYF.

This chain connects TRBV7-2 to TRBJ1-1, with D uncertain. The V end was cut by 3 bases, the J end by 1 base, with 9 bases between. CDR1 is SGHTA and CDR2 is FQGNSA in the germline V gene. The CDR3 spans 14 residues. The CDR3, as DNA: TGTGCCAGCAGCTTCGGTCCGGCGAACACTGAAGCTTTCTTT. As protein: CASSFGPANTEAFF.

This clone has just one count. The chain employs TRBV4-2 and TRBJ2-7, with 8 bases aligning to TRBD2. After removal of 0 bases from V and 3 bases from J, the junction contained 4 bases not matched to a gene. CDR1 LGHNA and CDR2 YNFKEQ come from the germline V gene. CDR3 length: 15 residues. CDR3 protein: CASSQDPTSDYEQYF. The CDR3 DNA reads TGTGCCAGCAGCCAAGACCCGACTAGCGACTACGAGCAGTACTTC.

As regards this clone: Mismatch with germline at one junction end may stem from a read error. The genes are TRBV7-9 and TRBJ2-7; D ambiguous. This CDR3 spans 16 amino acids. Germline loops: CDR1 SEHNR, CDR2 FQNEAQ (reference sequence). The CDR3 loop reads CASSLVSRRYSHEQYF. The CDR3 nucleotides read TGTGCCAGCAGCTTAGTGTCCCGCAGGTACTCCCACGAGCAGTACTTC.

The chain has TRBV19 and TRBJ1-2; tentatively, D is TRBD1 (6 bases). The ends were cut back, 4 bases at V and 0 bases at J, with 9 bases in the middle. The CDR3 runs to 14 residues. Germline V gives CDR1 LNHDA, CDR2 SQIVND (reference sequence). CDR3 nucleotide sequence: TGTGCCAGTAGTACCGGGACAACTAACTATGGCTACACCTTC. Protein product: CASSTGTTNYGYTF.

The table lists this clone with a count of one. The J gene is TRBJ1-5, the V gene TRBV5-1, with a possible D match to TRBD1 (5 bases). The germline gives CDR1 SGHRS, CDR2 YFSETQ. Trimming took 4 bases from V and 5 from J, leaving 10 bases between them. The CDR3 consists of 13 residues. In DNA, the CDR3 is TGCGCCAGCAGCCCTCAGGGAGATCAGCCCCAGCATTTT. Its protein is CASSPQGDQPQHF.

The V and J genes are TRBV14 and TRBJ2-5; 7 bases line up with TRBD1. Per germline, CDR1 SGHDN and CDR2 FVKESK. The trim removed 1 base at V and 4 bases at J, leaving 12 bases unmatched. The CDR3 has 17 amino acids. The CDR3 region has the DNA TGTGCCAGCAGCCAAGTCATGACAGGGCAGAGGAGAGAGACCCAGTACTTC. Translating gives CASSQVMTGQRRETQYF.

The chain is built from TRBV5-1 and TRBJ1-1; D unclear. The CDR3 is made up of 16 amino acids. V lost 3 bases and J 0 bases, leaving 15 bases between the germline ends. Germline V gene data show CDR1 as SGHRS and CDR2 as YFSETQ. The CDR3 DNA reads TGCGCCAGCAGCTGGGGTTTCGGCCTGATGAACACTGAAGCTTTCTTT. Translated: CASSWGFGLMNTEAFF.

The chain combines TRBV12-5 with TRBJ2-3, with 10 bases that match TRBD2. This CDR3 contains 19 residues. V lost 2 bases to trimming and J lost 2 bases; unmatched junction nucleotides: 13. The germline V gene encodes CDR1 LGHNT and CDR2 FRNRAP. CDR3 region: CASGLRAGGPVVTTDTQYF. DNA for the CDR3: TGTGCTAGTGGTTTGAGAGCGGGGGGGCCGGTAGTTACCACAGATACGCAGTATTTT.

This clone occurred once. This sequence joins TRBV7-3 and TRBJ2-2; D is unresolved. The germline V gene has CDR1 SGHTA and CDR2 FQGTGA. V lost 2 bases and J 5 bases, leaving 9 bases between the germline ends. The CDR3 contains 14 residues. CDR3 residues: CASSLGIGTGELFF. DNA for the CDR3: TGTGCCAGCAGCTTAGGGATCGGTACCGGGGAGCTGTTTTTT.

The chain recombines TRBV7-8 with TRBJ2-7; D is ambiguous. Trimming pared 3 bases from V and 1 base from J, leaving 7 bases between. Germline assignment: CDR1 SGHVS and CDR2 FQNEAQ. The CDR3 totals 13 residues. CDR3 in amino acids: CASSFQVSYEQYF. CDR3 nucleotides: TGTGCCAGCAGCTTTCAGGTTTCCTACGAGCAGTACTTC.

The chain couples TRBV27 to TRBJ1-1, with D perhaps matching TRBD1 (6 bases). CDR3 length: 14 residues. In germline, CDR1 is MNHEY, CDR2 SMNVEV (reference sequence). Trimming removed 11 bases at V and 0 bases at J, with 16 bases between. The CDR3 sequence is CAAMGGGLNTEAFF. CDR3 coding DNA: TGTGCCGCGATGGGAGGGGGACTGAACACTGAAGCTTTCTTT.

The V call is TRBV12-5, the J call TRBJ2-1; 14 nucleotides line up with TRBD2. The CDR3 has 17 residues. V lost 1 base and J lost 6; bases outside the gene matches: 5. Per the germline V gene, CDR1 is LGHNT and CDR2 is FRNRAP. The chain's CDR3 is CASGLGLAGGLPNEQFF. CDR3 nucleotide sequence: TGTGCTAGTGGTTTGGGACTAGCGGGGGGGCTCCCCAATGAGCAGTTCTTC.

The chain joins TRBV6-5 to TRBJ1-2; TRBD1 agrees at 8 bases. This CDR3 comprises 14 residues. V dropped 6 bases and J dropped 8; count of bases not matched to a gene: 11. In germline, CDR1 is MNHEY, CDR2 SVGAGI. The CDR3 protein is CASRETGVDLGYTF. CDR3 in DNA: TGTGCCAGCAGAGAGACAGGGGTTGATTTGGGCTACACCTTC.

The genes are TRBV29-1 and TRBJ2-3, with 7 bases lining up with TRBD1. With V trimmed by 1 base and J by 6 bases, 7 bases remained unmatched. The V gene's germline CDR1 is SQVTM and CDR2 ANQGSEA. CDR3 length equals 14 residues. CDR3 DNA sequence: TGCAGCGTTGAAGGGTCTACAGGGGCGGATACGCAGTATTTT. Translation gives CSVEGSTGADTQYF.

The chain uses TRBV12-3 or TRBV12-4 and TRBJ2-7; TRBD1 matches 7 bases. Losses at the gene ends were 5 bases for V and 2 bases for J; bases not matched to a gene: 3. This CDR3 comprises 13 residues. In DNA form, the CDR3 reads TGTGCCAGCAGTCACGGGACAGCCTACGAGCAGTACTTC. As protein: CASSHGTAYEQYF.

The chain carries TRBV28 and TRBJ1-2; D is unresolved. V lost 6 bases, J lost 0 bases, and 11 bases lay in between. In germline, CDR1 is MDHEN, CDR2 SYDVKM. CDR3 length: 14 amino acids. The CDR3 reads CASSLVGSNYGYTF. Written as DNA, the CDR3 is TGTGCCAGCAGCCTGGTTGGGTCTAACTATGGCTACACCTTC.